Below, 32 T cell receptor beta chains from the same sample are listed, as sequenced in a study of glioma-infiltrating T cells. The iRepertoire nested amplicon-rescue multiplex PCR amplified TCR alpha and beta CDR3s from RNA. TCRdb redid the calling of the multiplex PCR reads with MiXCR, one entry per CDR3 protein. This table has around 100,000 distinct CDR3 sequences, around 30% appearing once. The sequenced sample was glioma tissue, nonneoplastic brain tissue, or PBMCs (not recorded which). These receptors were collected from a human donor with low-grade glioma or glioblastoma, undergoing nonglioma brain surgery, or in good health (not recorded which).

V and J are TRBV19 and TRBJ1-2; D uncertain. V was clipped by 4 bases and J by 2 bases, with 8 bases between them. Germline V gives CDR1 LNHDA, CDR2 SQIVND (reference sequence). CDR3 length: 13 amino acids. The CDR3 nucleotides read TGTGCCAGTAGTACGGCACAGAACTATGGCTACACCTTC. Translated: CASSTAQNYGYTF.

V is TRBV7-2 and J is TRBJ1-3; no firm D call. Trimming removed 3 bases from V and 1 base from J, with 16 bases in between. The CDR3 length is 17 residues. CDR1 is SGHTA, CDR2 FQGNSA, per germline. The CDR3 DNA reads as TGTGCCAGCAGCTTCCACACCGGACGTAAATCTGGAAACACCATATATTTT. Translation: CASSFHTGRKSGNTIYF. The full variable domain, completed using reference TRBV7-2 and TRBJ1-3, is GAGVSQSPSNKVTEKGKDVELRCDPISGHTALYWYRQSLGQGLEFLIYFQGNSAPDKSGLPSDRFSAERTGGSVSTLTIQRTQQEDSAVYLCASSFHTGRKSGNTIYFGEGSWLTVV.

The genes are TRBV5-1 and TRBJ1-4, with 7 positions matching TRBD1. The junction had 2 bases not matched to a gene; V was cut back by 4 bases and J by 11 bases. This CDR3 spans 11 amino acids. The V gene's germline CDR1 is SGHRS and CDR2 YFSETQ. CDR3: CASSVQGKLFF. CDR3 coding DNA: TGCGCCAGCAGCGTACAGGGGAAACTGTTTTTT. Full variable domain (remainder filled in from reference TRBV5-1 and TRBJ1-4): KAGVTQTPRYLIKTRGQQVTLSCSPISGHRSVSWYQQTPGQGLQFLFEYFSETQRNKGNFPGRFSGRQFSNSRSEMNVSTLELGDSALYLCASSVQGKLFFGSGTQLSVL.

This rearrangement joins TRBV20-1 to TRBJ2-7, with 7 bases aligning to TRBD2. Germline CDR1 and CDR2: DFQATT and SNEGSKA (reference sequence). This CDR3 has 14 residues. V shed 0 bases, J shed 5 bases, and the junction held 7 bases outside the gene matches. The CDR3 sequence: CSARESSGVHEQYF. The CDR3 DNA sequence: TGCAGTGCTAGAGAATCCAGCGGGGTCCACGAGCAGTACTTC.

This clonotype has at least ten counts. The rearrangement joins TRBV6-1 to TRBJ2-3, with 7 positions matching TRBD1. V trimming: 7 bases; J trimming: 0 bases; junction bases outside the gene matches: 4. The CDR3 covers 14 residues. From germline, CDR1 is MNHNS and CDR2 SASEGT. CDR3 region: CASTTGWSTDTQYF. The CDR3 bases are TGTGCCAGCACGACAGGGTGGAGCACAGATACGCAGTATTTT.

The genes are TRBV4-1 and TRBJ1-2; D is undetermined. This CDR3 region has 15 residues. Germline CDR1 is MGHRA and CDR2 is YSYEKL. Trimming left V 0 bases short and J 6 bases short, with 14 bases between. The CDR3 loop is CASSQDPEGRDGYTF. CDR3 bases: TGCGCCAGCAGCCAAGATCCGGAGGGAAGGGATGGCTACACCTTC.

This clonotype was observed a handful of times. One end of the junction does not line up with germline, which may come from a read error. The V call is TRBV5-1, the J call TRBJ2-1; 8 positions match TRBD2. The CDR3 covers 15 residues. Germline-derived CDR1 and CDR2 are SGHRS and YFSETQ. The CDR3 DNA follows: TGCGCCAGCAGTTTGGATTCGGGGGGGGCCTATGAGCAGTTCTTC. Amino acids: CASSLDSGGAYEQFF.

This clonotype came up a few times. This CDR3 is CASSFRADSQQYF. CDR3 coding DNA: TGTGCCAGCAGTTTTCGGGCGGACAGTCAGCAGTACTTC. The rearrangement links TRBV12-3 or TRBV12-4 to TRBJ2-7; D is perhaps TRBD1 (6 bases). The V end lost 3 bases, the J end lost 8 bases, and 14 bases lay between the germline ends. The CDR3 extends over 13 amino acids.

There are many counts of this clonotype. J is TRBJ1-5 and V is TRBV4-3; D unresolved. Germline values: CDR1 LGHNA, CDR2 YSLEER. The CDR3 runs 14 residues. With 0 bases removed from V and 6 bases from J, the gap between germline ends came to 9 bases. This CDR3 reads CASSQDVRVQPQHF. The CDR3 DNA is TGCGCCAGCAGCCAAGATGTGCGGGTTCAGCCCCAGCATTTT.

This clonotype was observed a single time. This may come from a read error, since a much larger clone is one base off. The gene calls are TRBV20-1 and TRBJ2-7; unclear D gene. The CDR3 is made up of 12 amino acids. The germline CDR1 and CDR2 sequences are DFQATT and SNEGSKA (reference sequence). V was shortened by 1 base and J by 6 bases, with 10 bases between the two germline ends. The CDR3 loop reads CSARVCGGEQYF. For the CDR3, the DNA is TGCAGTGCTAGAGTTTGCGGTGGCGAGCAGTACTTC.

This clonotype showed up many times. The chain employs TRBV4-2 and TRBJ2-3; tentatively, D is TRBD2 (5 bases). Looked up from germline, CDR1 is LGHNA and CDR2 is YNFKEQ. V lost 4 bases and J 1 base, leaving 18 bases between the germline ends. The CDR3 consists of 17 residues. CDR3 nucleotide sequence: TGTGCCAGCAGCCCCCGAATGCGGGTTTGGGGCACAGATACGCAGTATTTT. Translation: CASSPRMRVWGTDTQYF.

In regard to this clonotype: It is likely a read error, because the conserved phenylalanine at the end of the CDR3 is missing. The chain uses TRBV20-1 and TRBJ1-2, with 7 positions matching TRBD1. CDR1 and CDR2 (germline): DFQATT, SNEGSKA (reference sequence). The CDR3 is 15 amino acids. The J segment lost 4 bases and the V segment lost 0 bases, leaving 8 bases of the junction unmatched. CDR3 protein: CSARDLAGGPYGYTL. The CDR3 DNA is TGCAGTGCTAGAGATCTGGCAGGGGGACCCTATGGCTACACCCTC.

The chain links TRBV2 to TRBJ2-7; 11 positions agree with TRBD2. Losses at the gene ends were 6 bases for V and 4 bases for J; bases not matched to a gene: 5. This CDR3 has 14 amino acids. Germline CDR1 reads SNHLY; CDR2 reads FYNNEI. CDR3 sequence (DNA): TGTGCCAGCAGGCCCGGGACTAGCGGTTACGAGCAGTACTTC. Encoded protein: CASRPGTSGYEQYF.

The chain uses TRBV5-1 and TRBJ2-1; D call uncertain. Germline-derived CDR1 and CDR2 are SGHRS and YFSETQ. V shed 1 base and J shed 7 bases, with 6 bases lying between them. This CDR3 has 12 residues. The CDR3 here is CASSLSTNEQFF. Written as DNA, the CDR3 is TGCGCCAGCAGCTTGTCTACTAATGAGCAGTTCTTC.

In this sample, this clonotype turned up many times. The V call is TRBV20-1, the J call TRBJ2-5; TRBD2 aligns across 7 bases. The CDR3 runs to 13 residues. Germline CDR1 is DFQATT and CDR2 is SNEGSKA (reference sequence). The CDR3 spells CSAGRIAQETQYF. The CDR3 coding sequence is TGCAGCGCCGGGAGGATAGCCCAAGAGACCCAGTACTTC.

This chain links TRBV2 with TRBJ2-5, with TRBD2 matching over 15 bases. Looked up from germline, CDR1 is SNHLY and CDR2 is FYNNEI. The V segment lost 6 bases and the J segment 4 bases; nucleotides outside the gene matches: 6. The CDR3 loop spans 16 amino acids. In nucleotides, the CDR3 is TGTGCCAGCAGGGGACTAGCGGGGGGCAACGCAGAGACCCAGTACTTC. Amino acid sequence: CASRGLAGGNAETQYF. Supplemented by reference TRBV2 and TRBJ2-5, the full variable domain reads EPEVTQTPSHQVTQMGQEVILRCVPISNHLYFYWYRQILGQKVEFLVSFYNNEISEKSEIFDDQFSVERPDGSNFTLKIRSTKLEDSAMYFCASRGLAGGNAETQYFGPGTRLLVL.

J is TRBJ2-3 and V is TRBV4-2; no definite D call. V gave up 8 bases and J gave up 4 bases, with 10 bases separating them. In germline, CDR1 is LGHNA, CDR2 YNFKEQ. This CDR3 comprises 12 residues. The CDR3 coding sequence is TGTGCCAGCCAAGTGCTGGCAGATACGCAGTATTTT. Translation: CASQVLADTQYF.

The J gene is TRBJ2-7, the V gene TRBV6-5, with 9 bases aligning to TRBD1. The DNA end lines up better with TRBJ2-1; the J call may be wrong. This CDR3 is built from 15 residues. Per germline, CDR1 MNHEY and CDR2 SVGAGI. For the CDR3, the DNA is TGTGCCAGCAGTAAGGACAGGGGTGAAACCAATGAGCAGTTCTTC. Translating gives CASSKDRGETNEQFF.

The CDR3, as DNA: TGTGCCAAGGGACTAAGGCTCAATGAGCAGTTCTTC. Translated: CAKGLRLNEQFF. The rearrangement joins TRBV27 to TRBJ2-1, with 7 bases lining up with TRBD2. Losses at the gene ends were 10 bases for V and 6 bases for J; bases not matched to a gene: 6. Germline assignment: CDR1 MNHEY and CDR2 SMNVEV (reference sequence). The CDR3 totals 12 residues.

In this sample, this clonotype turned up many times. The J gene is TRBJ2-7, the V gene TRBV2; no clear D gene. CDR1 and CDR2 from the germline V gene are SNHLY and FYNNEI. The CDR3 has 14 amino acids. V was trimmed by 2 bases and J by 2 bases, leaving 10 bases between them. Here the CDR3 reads CASSELGSTYEQYF. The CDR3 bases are TGTGCCAGCAGTGAATTGGGTAGTACCTACGAGCAGTACTTC.

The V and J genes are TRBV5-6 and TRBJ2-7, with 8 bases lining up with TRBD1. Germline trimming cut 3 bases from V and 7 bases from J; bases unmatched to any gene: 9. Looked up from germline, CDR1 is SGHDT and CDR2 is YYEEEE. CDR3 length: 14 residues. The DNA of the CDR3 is TGTGCCAGCAGCTCGCCCCAGGGGGCGCGGGAGCAGTACTTC. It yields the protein CASSSPQGAREQYF. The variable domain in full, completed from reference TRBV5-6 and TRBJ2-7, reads DAGVTQSPTHLIKTRGQQVTLRCSPKSGHDTVSWYQQALGQGPQFIFQYYEEEERQRGNFPDRFSGHQFPNYSSELNVNALLLGDSALYLCASSSPQGAREQYFGPGTRLTVT.

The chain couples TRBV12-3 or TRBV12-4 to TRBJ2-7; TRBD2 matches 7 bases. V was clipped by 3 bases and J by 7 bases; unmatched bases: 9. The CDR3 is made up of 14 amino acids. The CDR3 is CASSFRVPGGEQYF. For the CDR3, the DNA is TGTGCCAGCAGTTTCAGAGTACCCGGGGGGGAGCAGTACTTC.

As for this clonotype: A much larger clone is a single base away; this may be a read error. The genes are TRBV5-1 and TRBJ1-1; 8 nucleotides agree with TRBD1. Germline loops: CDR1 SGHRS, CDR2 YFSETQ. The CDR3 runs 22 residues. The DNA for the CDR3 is TGCGCCGGCAGCTTGCCCTCCAGAGGACAGGGAATGTGGAAGGAGGGTGGTACTGAAGCTTTCTTT. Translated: CAGSLPSRGQGMWKEGGTEAFF.

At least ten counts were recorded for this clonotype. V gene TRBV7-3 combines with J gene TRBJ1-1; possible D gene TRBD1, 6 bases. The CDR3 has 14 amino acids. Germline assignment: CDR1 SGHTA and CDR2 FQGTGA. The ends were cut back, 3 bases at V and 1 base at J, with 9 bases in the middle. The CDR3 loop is CASSFGGQNTEAFF. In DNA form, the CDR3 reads TGTGCCAGCAGCTTTGGGGGGCAGAACACTGAAGCTTTCTTT.

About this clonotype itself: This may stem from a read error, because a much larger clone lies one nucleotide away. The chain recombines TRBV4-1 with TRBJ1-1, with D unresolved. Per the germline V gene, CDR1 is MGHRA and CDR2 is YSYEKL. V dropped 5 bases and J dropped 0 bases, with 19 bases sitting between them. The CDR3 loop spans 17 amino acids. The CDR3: CASSEVPTWGMNTEAFF. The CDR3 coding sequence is TGCGCCAGCAGCGAAGTTCCTACTTGGGGAATGAACACTGAAGCTTTCTTT.

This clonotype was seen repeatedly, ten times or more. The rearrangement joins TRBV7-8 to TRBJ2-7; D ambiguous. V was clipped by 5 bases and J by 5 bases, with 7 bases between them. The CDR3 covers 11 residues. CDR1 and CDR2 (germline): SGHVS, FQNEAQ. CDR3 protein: CASSHGNEQYF. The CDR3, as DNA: TGTGCCAGCAGCCATGGCAACGAGCAGTACTTC. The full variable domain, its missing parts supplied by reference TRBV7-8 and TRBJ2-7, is GAGVSQSPRYKVAKRGQDVALRCDPISGHVSLFWYQQALGQGPEFLTYFQNEAQLDKSGLPSDRFFAERPEGSVSTLKIQRTQQEDSAVYLCASSHGNEQYFGPGTRLTVT.

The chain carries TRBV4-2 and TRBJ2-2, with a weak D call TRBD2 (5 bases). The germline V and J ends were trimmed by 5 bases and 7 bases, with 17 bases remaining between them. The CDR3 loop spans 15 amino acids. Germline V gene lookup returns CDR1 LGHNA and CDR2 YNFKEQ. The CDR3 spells CASSFSTRYIGELFF. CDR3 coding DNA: TGTGCCAGCAGCTTTTCAACTAGATATATCGGGGAGCTGTTTTTT.

This CDR3 is CASSQDPPHGPDTQYF. In DNA form, the CDR3 reads TGCGCCAGCAGCCAAGATCCTCCCCACGGCCCAGATACGCAGTATTTT. V gene TRBV4-1 combines with J gene TRBJ2-3; D unresolved. The germline V gene has CDR1 MGHRA and CDR2 YSYEKL. This CDR3 has 16 amino acids. Trimming took off 0 bases at V and 4 bases at J, with 14 bases between the two ends.

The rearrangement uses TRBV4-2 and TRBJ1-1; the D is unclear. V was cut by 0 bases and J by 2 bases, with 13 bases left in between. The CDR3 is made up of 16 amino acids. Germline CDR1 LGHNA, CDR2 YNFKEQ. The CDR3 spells CASSQEYTETNTEAFF. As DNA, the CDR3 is TGTGCCAGCAGCCAAGAGTATACAGAGACAAACACTGAAGCTTTCTTT.

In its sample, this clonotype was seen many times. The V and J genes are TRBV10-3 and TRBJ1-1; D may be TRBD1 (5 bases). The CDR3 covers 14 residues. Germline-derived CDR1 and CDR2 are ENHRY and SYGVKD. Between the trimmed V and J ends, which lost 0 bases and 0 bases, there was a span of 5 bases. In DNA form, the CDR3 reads TGTGCCATCAGTGAGTCGACAGTGAACACTGAAGCTTTCTTT. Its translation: CAISESTVNTEAFF.

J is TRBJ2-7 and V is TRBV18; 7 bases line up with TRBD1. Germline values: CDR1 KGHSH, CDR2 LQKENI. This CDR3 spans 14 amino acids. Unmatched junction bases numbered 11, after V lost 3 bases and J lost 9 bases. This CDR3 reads CASSPGQRDRVQYF. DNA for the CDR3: TGTGCCAGCTCACCGGGACAGAGGGACCGGGTGCAGTACTTC.

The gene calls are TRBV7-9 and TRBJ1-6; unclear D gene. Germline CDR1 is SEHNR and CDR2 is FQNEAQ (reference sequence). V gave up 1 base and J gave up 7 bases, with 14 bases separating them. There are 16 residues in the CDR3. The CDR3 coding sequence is TGTGCCAGCAGCTTAGTGAGGCAGGCAGCGAATTCACCCCTCCACTTT. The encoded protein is CASSLVRQAANSPLHF. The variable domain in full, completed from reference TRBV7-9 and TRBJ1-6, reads DTGVSQNPRHKITKRGQNVTFRCDPISEHNRLYWYRQTLGQGPEFLTYFQNEAQLEKSRLLSDRFSAERPKGSFSTLEIQRTEQGDSAMYLCASSLVRQAANSPLHFGNGTRLTVT.